This T cell receptor (beta chain) is drawn from a study of OX40 agonist ivuxolimab in advanced cancers. Looking at the study overall: Ivuxolimab, an agonistic anti-OX40 (CD134) antibody, was given to patients. Subjects had a mean age of 60 years, with a range of roughly 20 to 79; less than 90% were male. Study outcomes and limitations: Blood T cells, both CD4+ and CD8+, expanded clonally by week 6 at 0.1 to 3.0 mg/kg.

The repertoire was sequenced with immunoSEQ multiplex PCR; TCRdb's copy has only in-frame clones and lacks some. Here the sample spans fewer than 85,000 clones, around 93% being singletons. With respect to this clone: As yet, its antigen is unknown.

The junction had 5 bases not matched to a gene; V was cut back by 5 bases and J by 1 base. CDR1 and CDR2 from the germline V gene are MDHEN and SYDVKM. The CDR3 spans 14 residues. The specimen was CD4+ or CD8+ T cells sorted from blood, collected in a trial of the OX40 agonist ivuxolimab. The chain is built from TRBV28 and TRBJ2-7; TRBD1 agrees at 7 bases. This sequence originates from an adult with an advanced solid tumor such as melanoma, head and neck, liver or kidney cancer. The CDR3 loop is CASSIHRGSYEQYF. The CDR3 DNA is TGTGCCAGCAGTATACACAGGGGATCCTACGAGCAGTACTTC.